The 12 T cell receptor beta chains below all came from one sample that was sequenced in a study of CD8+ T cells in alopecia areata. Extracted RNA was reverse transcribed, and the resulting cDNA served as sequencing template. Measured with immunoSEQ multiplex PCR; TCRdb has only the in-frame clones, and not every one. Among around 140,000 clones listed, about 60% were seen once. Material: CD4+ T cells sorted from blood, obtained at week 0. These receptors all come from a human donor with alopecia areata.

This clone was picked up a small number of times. The CDR3 DNA follows: TGCGCCAGCAGCCAAGATCCAGGTGGACTAGGGGGCCATACGCAGTATTTT. Translated: CASSQDPGGLGGHTQYF. The J gene is TRBJ2-3, the V gene TRBV4-1, with D possibly called TRBD1 or TRBD2 (7 bases each). Germline values: CDR1 MGHRA, CDR2 YSYEKL. Trimming took 0 bases from V and 7 from J, leaving 20 bases between them. This CDR3 has 17 amino acids.

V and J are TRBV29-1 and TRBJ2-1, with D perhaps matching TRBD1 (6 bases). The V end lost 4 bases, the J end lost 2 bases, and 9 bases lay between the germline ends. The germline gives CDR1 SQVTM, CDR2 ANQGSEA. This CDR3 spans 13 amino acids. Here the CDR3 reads CSVGAGAYNEQFF. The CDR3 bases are TGCAGCGTTGGGGCAGGGGCCTACAATGAGCAGTTCTTC.

Here the CDR3 reads CTSSQGDRGRMNTEAFF. The CDR3 DNA reads TGCACCAGCAGCCAAGGAGATAGGGGCCGGATGAACACTGAAGCTTTCTTT. The rearrangement joins TRBV1 to TRBJ1-1; the table assigns TRBD1, which was not confirmed against the DNA. TRBV1 is an annotated pseudogene. The CDR3 is 17 amino acids.

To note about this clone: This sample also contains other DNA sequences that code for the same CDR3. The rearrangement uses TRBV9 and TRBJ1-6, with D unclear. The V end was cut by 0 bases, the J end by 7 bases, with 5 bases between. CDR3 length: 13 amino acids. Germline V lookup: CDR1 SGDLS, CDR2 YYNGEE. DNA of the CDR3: TGTGCCAGCAGCGTAGGGCCGAATTCACCCCTCCACTTT. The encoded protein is CASSVGPNSPLHF.

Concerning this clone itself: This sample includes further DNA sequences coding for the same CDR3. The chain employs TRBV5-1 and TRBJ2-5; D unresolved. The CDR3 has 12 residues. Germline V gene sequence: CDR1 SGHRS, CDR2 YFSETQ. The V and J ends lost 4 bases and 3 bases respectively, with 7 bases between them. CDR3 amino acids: CASSLQEETQYF. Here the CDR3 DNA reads TGCGCCAGCAGCCTGCAGGAAGAGACCCAGTACTTC.

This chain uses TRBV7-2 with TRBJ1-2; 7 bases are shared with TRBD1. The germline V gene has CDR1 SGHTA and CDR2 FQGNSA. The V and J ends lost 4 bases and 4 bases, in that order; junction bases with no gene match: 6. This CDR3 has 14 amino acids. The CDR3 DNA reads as TGTGCCAGCAGCTCAAGGGACAGCCCCTATGGCTACACCTTC. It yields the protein CASSSRDSPYGYTF.

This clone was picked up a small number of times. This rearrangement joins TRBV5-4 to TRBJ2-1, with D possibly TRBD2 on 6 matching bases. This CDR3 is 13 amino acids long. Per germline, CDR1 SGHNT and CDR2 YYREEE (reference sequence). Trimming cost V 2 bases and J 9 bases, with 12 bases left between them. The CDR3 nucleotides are TGTGCCAGCAGCTTTGGAGGGGCAGGTGAGCAGTTCTTC. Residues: CASSFGGAGEQFF.

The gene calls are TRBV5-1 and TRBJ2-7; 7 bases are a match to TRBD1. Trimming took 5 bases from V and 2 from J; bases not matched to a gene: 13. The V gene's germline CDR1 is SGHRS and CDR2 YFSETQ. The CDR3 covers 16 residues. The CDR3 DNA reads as TGCGCCAGCAGTTCCGTCCGGGACAGCCAGACCTACGAGCAGTACTTC. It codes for CASSSVRDSQTYEQYF.

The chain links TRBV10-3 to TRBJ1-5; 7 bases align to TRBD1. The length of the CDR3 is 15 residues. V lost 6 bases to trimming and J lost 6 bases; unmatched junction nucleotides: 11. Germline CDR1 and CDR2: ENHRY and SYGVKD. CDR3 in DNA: TGTGCCATCAGCGATCGACAGGGAGTCCGTCAGCCCCAGCATTTT. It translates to CAISDRQGVRQPQHF.

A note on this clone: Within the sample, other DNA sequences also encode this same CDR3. CDR3 nucleotides: TGCGCCAGCTCCTTGGGACAGGCGAACACTGAAGCTTTCTTT. This translates into CASSLGQANTEAFF. The chain employs TRBV5-1 and TRBJ1-1, with TRBD1 matching over 8 bases. Trimming took 7 bases from V and 1 from J; bases not matched to a gene: 6. The CDR3 is 14 amino acids. CDR1 and CDR2 (germline): SGHRS, YFSETQ.

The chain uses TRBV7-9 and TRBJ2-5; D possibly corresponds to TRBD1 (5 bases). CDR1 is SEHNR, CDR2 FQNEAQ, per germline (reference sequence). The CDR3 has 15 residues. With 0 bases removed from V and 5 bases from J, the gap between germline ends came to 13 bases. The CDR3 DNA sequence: TGTGCCAGCAGCTTAGCGGGCAGGGCTCAGGAGACCCAGTACTTC. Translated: CASSLAGRAQETQYF.

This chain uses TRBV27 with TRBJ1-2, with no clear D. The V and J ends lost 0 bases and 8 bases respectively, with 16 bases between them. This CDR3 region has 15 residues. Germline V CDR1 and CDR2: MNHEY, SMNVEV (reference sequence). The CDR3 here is CASSLSKAAATGYTF. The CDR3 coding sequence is TGTGCCAGCAGTTTATCGAAGGCAGCGGCCACGGGCTACACCTTC.